This T cell receptor (beta chain) was sequenced for a study of shared clonotypes between healthy human individuals. CD45RO-negative, CCR7-selected cells formed the naive CD8 fraction, which excluded terminally differentiated effector memory CD45RA+ cells. All donors were healthy HIV-negative adults lacking recent acute infections or vaccinations. Findings and caveats of the study: It was only blood that was sampled, and tissue repertoires likely differ.

This CDR3 spans 15 amino acids. V was shortened by 5 bases and J by 0 bases, with 12 bases between the two germline ends. Germline CDR1 is SEHNR and CDR2 is FQNEAQ (reference sequence). Method: immunoSEQ multiplex PCR; TCRdb's copy keeps in-frame clones and lacks some. The sample consists of about 2.1 million clones, 85% to 95% of them appearing once. About this clone itself: The antigen is undetermined.

The sequenced sample consisted of naive CD8+ T cells from PBMCs. The V call is TRBV7-9, the J call TRBJ2-3, with a weak D call TRBD1 (6 bases). This clonotype originated in a young man in good health. Some clones in this sample may be carry-over from other donors' samples. In DNA form, the CDR3 reads TGTGCCAGCAGCGCCACAGGACAGAGCACAGATACGCAGTATTTT. Protein: CASSATGQSTDTQYF.